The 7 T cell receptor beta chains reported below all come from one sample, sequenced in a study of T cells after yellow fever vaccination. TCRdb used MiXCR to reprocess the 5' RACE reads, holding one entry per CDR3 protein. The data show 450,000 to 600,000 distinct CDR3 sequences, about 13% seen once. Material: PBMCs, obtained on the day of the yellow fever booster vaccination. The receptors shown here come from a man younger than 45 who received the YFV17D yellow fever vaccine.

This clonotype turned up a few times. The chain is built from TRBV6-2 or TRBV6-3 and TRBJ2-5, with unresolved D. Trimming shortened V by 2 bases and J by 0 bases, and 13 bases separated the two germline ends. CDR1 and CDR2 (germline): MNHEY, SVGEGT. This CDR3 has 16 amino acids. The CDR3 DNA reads TGTGCCAGCAGTTACCGTCTCGGACGGTACCAAGAGACCCAGTACTTC. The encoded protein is CASSYRLGRYQETQYF.

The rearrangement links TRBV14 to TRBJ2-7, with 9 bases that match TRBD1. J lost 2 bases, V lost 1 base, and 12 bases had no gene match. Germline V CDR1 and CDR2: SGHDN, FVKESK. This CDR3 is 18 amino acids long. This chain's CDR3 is CASSQVIGGTGRTYEQYF. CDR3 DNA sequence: TGTGCCAGCAGCCAAGTGATTGGGGGGACAGGGAGGACCTACGAGCAGTACTTC.

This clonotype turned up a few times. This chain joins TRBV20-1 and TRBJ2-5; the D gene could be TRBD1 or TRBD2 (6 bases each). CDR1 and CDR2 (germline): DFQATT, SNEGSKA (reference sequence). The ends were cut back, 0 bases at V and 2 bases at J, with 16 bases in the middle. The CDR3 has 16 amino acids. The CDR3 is CSARDSSAGHQETQYF. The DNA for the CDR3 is TGCAGTGCTAGAGATTCTTCGGCGGGACATCAAGAGACCCAGTACTTC.

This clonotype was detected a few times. The CDR3 nucleotides are TGCAGCGACGCGGGGGCGGGCTCTTTCTTT. Translating gives CSDAGAGSFF. The chain joins TRBV29-1 to TRBJ1-1, with D maybe TRBD1 (6 bases). The V gene lost 7 bases and the J gene lost 12 bases, with 15 bases spanning the gap. The CDR3 covers 10 residues. Germline CDR1 is SQVTM and CDR2 is ANQGSEA.

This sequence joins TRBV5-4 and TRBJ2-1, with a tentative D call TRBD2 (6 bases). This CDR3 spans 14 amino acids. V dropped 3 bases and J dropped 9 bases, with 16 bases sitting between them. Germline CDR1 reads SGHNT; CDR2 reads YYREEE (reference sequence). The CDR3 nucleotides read TGTGCCAGCAGCTCTTCCCGCCGGGGGAGTGAGCAGTTCTTC. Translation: CASSSSRRGSEQFF.

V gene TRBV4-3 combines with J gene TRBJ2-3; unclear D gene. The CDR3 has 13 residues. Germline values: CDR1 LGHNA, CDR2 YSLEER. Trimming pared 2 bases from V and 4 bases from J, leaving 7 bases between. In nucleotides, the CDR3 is TGCGCCAGCAGCCAATTCTCCGCAGATACGCAGTATTTT. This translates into CASSQFSADTQYF.

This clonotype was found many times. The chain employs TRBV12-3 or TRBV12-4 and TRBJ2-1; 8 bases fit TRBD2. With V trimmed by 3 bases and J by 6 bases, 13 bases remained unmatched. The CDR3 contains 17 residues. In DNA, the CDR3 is TGTGCCAGCAGTTTCCGTACTAGCGGTAACCGTGGCAATGAGCAGTTCTTC. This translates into CASSFRTSGNRGNEQFF.